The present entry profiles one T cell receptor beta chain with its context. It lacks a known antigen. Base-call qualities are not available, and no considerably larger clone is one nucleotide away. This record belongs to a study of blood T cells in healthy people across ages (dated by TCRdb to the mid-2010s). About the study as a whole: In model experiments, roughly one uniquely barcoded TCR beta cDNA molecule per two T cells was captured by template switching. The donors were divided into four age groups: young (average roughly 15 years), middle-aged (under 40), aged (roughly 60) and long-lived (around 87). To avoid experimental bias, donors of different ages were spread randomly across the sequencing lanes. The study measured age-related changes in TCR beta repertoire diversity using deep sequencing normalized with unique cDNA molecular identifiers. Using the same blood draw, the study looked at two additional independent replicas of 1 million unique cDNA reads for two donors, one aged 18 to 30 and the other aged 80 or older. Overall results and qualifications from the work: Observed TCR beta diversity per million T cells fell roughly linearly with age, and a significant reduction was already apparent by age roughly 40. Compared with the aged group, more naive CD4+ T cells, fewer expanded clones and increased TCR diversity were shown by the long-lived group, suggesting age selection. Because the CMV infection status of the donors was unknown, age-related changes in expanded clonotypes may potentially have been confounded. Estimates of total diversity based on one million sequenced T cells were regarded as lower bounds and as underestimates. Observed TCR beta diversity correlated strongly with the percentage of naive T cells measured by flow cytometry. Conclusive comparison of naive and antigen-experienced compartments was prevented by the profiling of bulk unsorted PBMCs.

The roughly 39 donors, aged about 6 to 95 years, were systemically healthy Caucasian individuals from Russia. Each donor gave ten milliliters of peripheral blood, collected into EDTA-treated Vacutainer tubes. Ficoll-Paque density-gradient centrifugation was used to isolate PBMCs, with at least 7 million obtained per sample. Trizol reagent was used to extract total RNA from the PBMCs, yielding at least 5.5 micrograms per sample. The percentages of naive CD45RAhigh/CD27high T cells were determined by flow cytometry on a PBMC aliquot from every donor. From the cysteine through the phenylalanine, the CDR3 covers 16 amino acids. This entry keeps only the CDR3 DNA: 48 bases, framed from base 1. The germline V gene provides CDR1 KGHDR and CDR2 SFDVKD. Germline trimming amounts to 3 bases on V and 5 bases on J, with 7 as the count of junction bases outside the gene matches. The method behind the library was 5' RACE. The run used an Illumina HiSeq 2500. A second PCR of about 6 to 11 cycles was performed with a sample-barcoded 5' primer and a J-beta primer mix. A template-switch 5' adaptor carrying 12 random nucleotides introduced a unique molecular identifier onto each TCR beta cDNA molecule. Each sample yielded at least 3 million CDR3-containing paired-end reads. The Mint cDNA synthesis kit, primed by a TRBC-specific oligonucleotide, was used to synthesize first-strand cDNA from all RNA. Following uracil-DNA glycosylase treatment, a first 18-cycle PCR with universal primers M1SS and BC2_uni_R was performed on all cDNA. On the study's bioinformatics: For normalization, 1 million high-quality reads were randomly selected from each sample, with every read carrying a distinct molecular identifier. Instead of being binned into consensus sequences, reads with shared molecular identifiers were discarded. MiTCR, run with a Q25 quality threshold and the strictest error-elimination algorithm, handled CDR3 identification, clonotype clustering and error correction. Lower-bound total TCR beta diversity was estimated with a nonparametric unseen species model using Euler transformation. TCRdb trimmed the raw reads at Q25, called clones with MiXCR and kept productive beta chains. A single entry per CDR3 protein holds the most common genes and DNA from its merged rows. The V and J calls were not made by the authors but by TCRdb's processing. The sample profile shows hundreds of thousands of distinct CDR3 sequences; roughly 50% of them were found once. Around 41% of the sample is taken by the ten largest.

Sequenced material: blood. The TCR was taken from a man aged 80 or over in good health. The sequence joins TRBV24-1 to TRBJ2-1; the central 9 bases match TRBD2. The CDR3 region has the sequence CATSDPSGKIDNEQFF. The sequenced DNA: TGTGCCACCAGTGATCCTAGCGGGAAGATAGACAATGAGCAGTTCTTC.